Below are 24 T cell receptor beta chains sequenced from a single sample in a study of PD-1 blockade in classical Hodgkin lymphoma. The time point here: cycle 4 day 1 (C4D1), after 5 to 7 weeks of nivolumab. Brentuximab vedotin exposure varied, and every patient relapsed after autologous stem cell transplantation. Measured with immunoSEQ multiplex PCR; TCRdb has only the in-frame clones, and not every one. The sample consists of some 93,000 clones, over 80% of them appearing once. The input for sequencing was peripheral blood mononuclear cells (PBMCs), taken before the fourth cycle of nivolumab. These receptors were obtained from a human donor with classical Hodgkin lymphoma.

V is TRBV4-2 and J is TRBJ2-7; possibly TRBD2 for D (5 bases). The germline V gene has CDR1 LGHNA and CDR2 YNFKEQ. The V end lost 1 base, the J end lost 4 bases, and 20 bases lay between the germline ends. The CDR3 runs 17 residues. This chain's CDR3 is CASSQVGPSGAPYEQYF. As DNA, the CDR3 is TGTGCCAGCAGCCAAGTAGGGCCCAGCGGAGCCCCTTACGAGCAGTACTTC.

This chain links TRBV18 with TRBJ1-1; D ambiguous. CDR1 is KGHSH, CDR2 LQKENI, per germline. Between the trimmed V and J ends, which lost 2 bases and 8 bases, there was a span of 6 bases. The CDR3 is 11 residues long. The CDR3: CASSPGIEAFF. The DNA for the CDR3 is TGTGCCAGCTCACCAGGGATCGAAGCTTTCTTT.

The chain is built from TRBV6-6 and TRBJ2-2, with 7 bases matching TRBD2. The CDR3 consists of 15 residues. Trimming at V came to 2 bases and at J to 6 bases, leaving 6 bases not matched to a gene. Per germline, CDR1 MNHNY and CDR2 SVGAGI (reference sequence). As DNA, the CDR3 is TGTGCCAGCAGTTACGGGTTGGGAGGGGCCGGGGAGCTGTTTTTT. It translates to CASSYGLGGAGELFF.

The chain uses TRBV7-2 and TRBJ2-2; 9 bases are a match to TRBD2. The CDR3 runs to 16 residues. Germline V gene lookup returns CDR1 SGHTA and CDR2 FQGNSA. J was trimmed by 2 bases and V by 5 bases; bases with no gene match: 6. Here the CDR3 reads CASSRPSGANTGELFF. The CDR3 region has the DNA TGTGCCAGCAGCCGTCCTAGCGGGGCCAACACCGGGGAGCTGTTTTTT.

V and J are TRBV18 and TRBJ2-7; TRBD1 aligns across 8 bases. The CDR3 totals 13 residues. V gave up 8 bases and J gave up 8 bases; unmatched junction bases: 11. The germline V gene has CDR1 KGHSH and CDR2 LQKENI. DNA for the CDR3: TGTGCCAGCCAGGGGGACAGGACAAGCCAGCAGTACTTC. It codes for CASQGDRTSQQYF.

The genes are TRBV7-8 and TRBJ2-1, with D unclear. V was shortened by 4 bases and J by 0 bases, with 10 bases between the two germline ends. CDR3 length equals 15 residues. Per the germline V gene, CDR1 is SGHVS and CDR2 is FQNEAQ. The CDR3 bases are TGTGCCAGCAGCTATTCGGGTCCCTCCTACAATGAGCAGTTCTTC. Amino acid sequence: CASSYSGPSYNEQFF.

This chain joins TRBV10-3 and TRBJ2-2; TRBD1 aligns across 10 bases. Per the germline V gene, CDR1 is ENHRY and CDR2 is SYGVKD. There are 15 residues in the CDR3. V lost 10 bases to trimming and J lost 3 bases; unmatched junction nucleotides: 8. CDR3 amino acids: CATSTGGGDTGELFF. Here the CDR3 DNA reads TGTGCCACCTCGACAGGGGGCGGCGACACCGGGGAGCTGTTTTTT.

This chain links TRBV7-9 with TRBJ2-7, with D possibly TRBD1 on 6 matching bases. Germline CDR1 SEHNR, CDR2 FQNEAQ (reference sequence). This CDR3 has 14 amino acids. V dropped 3 bases and J dropped 2 bases, with 11 bases sitting between them. The CDR3 sequence: CASSFGQQTYEQYF. The DNA for the CDR3 is TGTGCCAGCAGCTTCGGACAGCAGACCTACGAGCAGTACTTC.

The chain combines TRBV9 with TRBJ1-6; tentative D call: TRBD1 (5 bases). The germline V gene has CDR1 SGDLS and CDR2 YYNGEE. V was trimmed by 0 bases and J by 4 bases, leaving 8 bases between them. CDR3 length equals 15 residues. The CDR3, as DNA: TGTGCCAGCAGCGTAGGGCAGGGATATAATTCACCCCTCCACTTT. Its translation: CASSVGQGYNSPLHF.

The V call is TRBV5-1, the J call TRBJ1-3; no firm D call. The CDR3 runs to 13 residues. Trimming pared 7 bases from V and 0 bases from J, leaving 8 bases between. Germline CDR1 SGHRS, CDR2 YFSETQ. The CDR3 sequence is CASQENSGNTIYF. Here the CDR3 DNA reads TGCGCCAGCCAGGAAAACTCTGGAAACACCATATATTTT.

V usage is TRBV18 and J usage is TRBJ1-4; D call uncertain. The ends were cut back, 3 bases at V and 8 bases at J, with 4 bases in the middle. The germline CDR1 and CDR2 sequences are KGHSH and LQKENI. The CDR3 is 11 amino acids. CDR3 protein: CASSPGEKLFF. CDR3 coding DNA: TGTGCCAGCTCACCGGGGGAAAAACTGTTTTTT.

Here the CDR3 reads CASSIAGLGEQYF. The DNA for the CDR3 is TGTGCCAGCAGCATCGCCGGGTTGGGCGAGCAGTACTTC. The genes are TRBV5-6 and TRBJ2-7; D is uncertain. The V and J ends lost 4 bases and 6 bases respectively, with 14 bases between them. CDR1 and CDR2 (germline): SGHDT, YYEEEE. The CDR3 length is 13 residues.

The rearrangement links TRBV30 to TRBJ2-7, with 7 nucleotides matching TRBD2. Per the germline V gene, CDR1 is GTSNPN and CDR2 is SVGIG (reference sequence). V lost 3 bases and J lost 2; bases outside the gene matches: 1. This CDR3 comprises 12 residues. CDR3 in amino acids: CAWRAGAYEQYF. The CDR3, as DNA: TGTGCCTGGAGGGCGGGGGCCTACGAGCAGTACTTC.

This clone has only one observation. This sequence joins TRBV5-1 and TRBJ2-2; 7 bases map to TRBD1. Germline assignment: CDR1 SGHRS and CDR2 YFSETQ. J was trimmed by 6 bases and V by 4 bases; bases with no gene match: 9. The CDR3 has 15 residues. Here the CDR3 reads CASSPGQSRPGELFF. The CDR3 coding sequence is TGCGCCAGCAGCCCGGGACAGTCTAGGCCCGGGGAGCTGTTTTTT.

This sequence joins TRBV5-1 and TRBJ2-1; D is ambiguous. The V end was cut by 4 bases, the J end by 3 bases, with 5 bases between. This CDR3 contains 12 residues. Germline values: CDR1 SGHRS, CDR2 YFSETQ. The CDR3 region has the DNA TGCGCCAGCAGCCGGAGCTACAATGAGCAGTTCTTC. This gives the protein CASSRSYNEQFF.

The rearrangement uses TRBV6-1 and TRBJ2-3, with D possibly being TRBD2 (7 bases). Trimming removed 2 bases at V and 2 bases at J, with 17 bases between. CDR1 and CDR2 (germline): MNHNS, SASEGT. The CDR3 sequence is 17 residues long. This CDR3 is CASSEWGGAGHTDTQYF. The CDR3 coding sequence is TGTGCCAGCAGTGAATGGGGGGGCGCGGGCCACACAGATACGCAGTATTTT.

V is TRBV9 and J is TRBJ1-1; D is unresolved. The CDR3 consists of 18 residues. Trimming removed 4 bases from V and 2 bases from J, with 24 bases in between. Germline V gene lookup returns CDR1 SGDLS and CDR2 YYNGEE. CDR3 amino acids: CASSPRLSPGGSNTEAFF. The CDR3 DNA is TGTGCCAGCAGCCCTCGCCTCTCTCCGGGAGGGAGCAACACTGAAGCTTTCTTT.

The chain combines TRBV10-3 with TRBJ1-1; D is undetermined. Between the trimmed V and J ends, which lost 5 bases and 0 bases, there was a span of 13 bases. This CDR3 has 15 residues. The germline V gene encodes CDR1 ENHRY and CDR2 SYGVKD. CDR3 bases: TGTGCCATCAGTTCATTGGACGGGCTGAACACTGAAGCTTTCTTT. Translated, it gives CAISSLDGLNTEAFF.

The V gene is TRBV10-2, the J gene TRBJ2-7; 9 bases line up with TRBD1. The germline V gene encodes CDR1 WSHSY and CDR2 SAAADI. This CDR3 contains 17 residues. V dropped 0 bases and J dropped 1; count of bases not matched to a gene: 7. As DNA, the CDR3 is TGCGCCAGCAGTGAGTCGCTTAATGGACAGGGGTCCTACGAGCAGTACTTC. This codes for CASSESLNGQGSYEQYF.

The genes are TRBV7-6 and TRBJ2-1, with 10 bases matching TRBD1. The CDR3 extends over 15 amino acids. CDR1 SGHVS and CDR2 FNYEAQ come from the germline V gene. V trimming: 1 base; J trimming: 9 bases; junction bases outside the gene matches: 6. This CDR3 reads CASSLGTGGSGEQFF. The CDR3 DNA is TGTGCCAGCAGCTTAGGGACAGGGGGGTCAGGTGAGCAGTTCTTC.

The CDR3 DNA reads TGTGCCAGTAGCAGGGAGGAACGGACTGAAGCTTTCTTT. Translating gives CASSREERTEAFF. The gene calls are TRBV19 and TRBJ1-1; maybe TRBD1 (5 bases). The CDR3 sequence is 13 residues long. V was cut by 6 bases and J by 5 bases, with 13 bases left in between. Germline V gene lookup returns CDR1 LNHDA and CDR2 SQIVND (reference sequence).

The CDR3 loop is CASSQGLGELQETQYF. The CDR3 bases are TGTGCCAGCAGCCAAGGCCTTGGGGAACTCCAAGAGACCCAGTACTTC. V gene TRBV4-2 combines with J gene TRBJ2-5, with D hard to call. This CDR3 has 16 residues. CDR1 LGHNA and CDR2 YNFKEQ come from the germline V gene. The germline V and J ends were trimmed by 1 base and 1 base, with 13 bases remaining between them.

CDR3 protein: CASSLDGIGYGYTF. The CDR3 DNA reads as TGCGCCAGCAGCTTGGACGGGATTGGCTATGGCTACACCTTC. This chain links TRBV5-1 with TRBJ1-2; D is unclear. V dropped 0 bases and J dropped 4 bases, with 10 bases sitting between them. The CDR3 contains 14 residues. The germline gives CDR1 SGHRS, CDR2 YFSETQ.

The gene calls are TRBV5-8 and TRBJ2-5; 11 bases line up with TRBD1. Germline V CDR1 and CDR2: SGHTS, YDEGEE. The CDR3 has 15 residues. The V and J ends lost 0 bases and 4 bases, in that order; junction bases with no gene match: 2. The chain's CDR3 is CASSLGTGGRETQYF. The CDR3 DNA reads TGTGCCAGCAGCTTGGGGACAGGGGGCCGAGAGACCCAGTACTTC. The complete variable domain, with remaining parts taken from reference TRBV5-8 and TRBJ2-5, reads EAGVTQSPTHLIKTRGQQATLRCSPISGHTSVYWYQQALGLGLQFLLWYDEGEERNRGNFPPRFSGRQFPNYSSELNVNALELEDSALYLCASSLGTGGRETQYFGPGTRLLVL.